This T cell receptor (beta chain) was captured in a study of blood T cell repertoires in COVID-19. Study summary: Sites across the United States, Italy and Spain contributed samples from acute and convalescent COVID-19.

Study processing details: Estimation of nucleated cell counts relied on the amplification of reference gene primers. Measured with immunoSEQ multiplex PCR; TCRdb has only the in-frame clones, and not every one. D and trimming come from the DNA, and the V and J calls and clone size come from that table. Of around 310,000 clones listed, 90% are singletons. The CDR3 extends over 15 amino acids. V lost 3 bases to trimming and J lost 8 bases, with 17 bases between them. CDR1 is SGDLS and CDR2 is YYNGEE in the germline V gene. One Seattle source followed patients from active infection through their disease course.

The gene calls are TRBV9 and TRBJ2-2, with D perhaps matching TRBD1 (6 bases). The receptor was derived from a woman in her thirties or forties with COVID-19, enrolled during active disease. The sequenced material came from peripheral blood. CDR3 nucleotide sequence: TGTGCCAGCAGCGATCAGGGGTTAGGTTCAGGGGAGCTGTTTTTT. Protein product: CASSDQGLGSGELFF.